The TCR beta chain described here comes from a study of blood T cell repertoires in COVID-19. Method: immunoSEQ multiplex PCR; TCRdb's copy keeps in-frame clones and lacks some. The sample has 66,000 or so clones, around 77% seen once. Trimming cost V 7 bases and J 8 bases, with 12 bases left between them. The CDR3 sequence is 11 residues long. CDR1 SQVTM and CDR2 ANQGSEA come from the germline V gene. The gene calls are TRBV29-1 and TRBJ2-1; TRBD2 might be the D (6 bases). The sample taken for sequencing was peripheral blood. This sequence was found in a human donor in a cohort sampled during active COVID-19. CDR3 nucleotides: TGCAGCGGCCGGGAGTTGGATGAGCAGTTCTTC. Translating it yields CSGRELDEQFF.